The present T cell receptor (beta chain) was sequenced within a study of CD8 T cells in Susac syndrome. V was clipped by 0 bases and J by 4 bases, with 13 bases between them. This CDR3 is built from 15 residues. Per the germline V gene, CDR1 is SGHDT and CDR2 is YYEEEE. cDNA came from roughly 0.47 to 1 ug RNA primed by random hexamers. TCRdb itself ran the immunoSEQ multiplex PCR reads through MiXCR, one entry per CDR3 protein. The sample shows roughly 200,000 distinct CDR3 sequences, around 95% of them seen only once. The gene calls are TRBV5-6 and TRBJ1-2; no clear D gene. The sequencing input was CD4+ T cells from PBMCs. The sequence derives from a human donor with multiple sclerosis. CDR3 coding DNA: TGTGCCAGCAGCTTGGGGGCTTCGGGAAGCTATGGCTACACCTTC. It encodes CASSLGASGSYGYTF.